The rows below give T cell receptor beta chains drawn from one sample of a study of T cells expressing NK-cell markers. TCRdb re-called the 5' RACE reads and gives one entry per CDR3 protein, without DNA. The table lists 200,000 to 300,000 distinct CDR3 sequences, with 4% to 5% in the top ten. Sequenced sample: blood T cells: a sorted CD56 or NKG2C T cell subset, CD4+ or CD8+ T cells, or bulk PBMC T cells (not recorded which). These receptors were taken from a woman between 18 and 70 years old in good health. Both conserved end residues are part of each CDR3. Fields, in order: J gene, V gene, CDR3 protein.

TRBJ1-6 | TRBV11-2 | CASSSDTRNSPLHF
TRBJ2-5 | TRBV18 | CASSPGFGPLETQYF
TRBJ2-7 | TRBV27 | CASSFSDRVGLQYF
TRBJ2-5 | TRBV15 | CATSRAGTGQETQYF
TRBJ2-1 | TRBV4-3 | CASSRYSEGVSYNEQFF
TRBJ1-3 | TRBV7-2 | CASSQGSVISGNTIYF
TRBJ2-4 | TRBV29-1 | CSVAAPGGKNIQYF
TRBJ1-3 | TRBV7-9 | CASNIRGSGNTIYF
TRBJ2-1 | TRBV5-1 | CASSQGTGYHSYNEQFF
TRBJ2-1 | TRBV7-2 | CASSLAPGPSYNEQFF
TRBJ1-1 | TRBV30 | CAWRREGTTEAFF
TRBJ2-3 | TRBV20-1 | CSKRGAHTDTQYF
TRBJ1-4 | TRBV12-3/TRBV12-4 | CASSRRDSLNEKLFF
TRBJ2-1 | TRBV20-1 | CSAPVAGGPGDEQFF
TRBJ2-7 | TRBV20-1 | CSASLRASGRSSSYEQYF
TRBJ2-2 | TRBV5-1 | CASSLAAFTGELFF
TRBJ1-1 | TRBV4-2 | CASSQDFGSADFSEAFF
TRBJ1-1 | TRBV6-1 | CASSRRPPNTEAFF
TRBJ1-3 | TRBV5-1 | CASSKGTNSGNTIYF
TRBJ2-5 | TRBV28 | CASSTHSAEETQYF
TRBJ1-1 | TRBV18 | CASLPGTGSLGTEAFF
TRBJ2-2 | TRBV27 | CASSLLVGASSGELFF
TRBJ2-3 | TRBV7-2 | CASTLEAGDVADTQYF
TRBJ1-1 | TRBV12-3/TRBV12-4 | CASSTRQEYTEAFF
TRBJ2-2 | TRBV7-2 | CASSLLDTGELFF
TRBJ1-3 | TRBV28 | CAISQGAGNTIYF
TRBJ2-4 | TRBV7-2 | CASRPRDLPTAKNIQYF
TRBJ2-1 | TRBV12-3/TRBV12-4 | CASSLAQGNEQFF
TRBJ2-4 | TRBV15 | CATSKLVSGSEYF
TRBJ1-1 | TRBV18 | CASSPGTNTEAFF
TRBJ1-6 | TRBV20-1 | CSASPQMFGSPLHF
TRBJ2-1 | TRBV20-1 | CSARRDASYNEQFF
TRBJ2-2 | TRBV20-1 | CSARGRQGSTGELFF
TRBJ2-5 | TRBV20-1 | CSARDPRRQVDQETQYF
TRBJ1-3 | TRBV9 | CASSVEPRGAGNTIYF
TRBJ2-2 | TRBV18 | CASSRQETGELFF
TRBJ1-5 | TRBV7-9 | CASSLVGAVSNQPQHF
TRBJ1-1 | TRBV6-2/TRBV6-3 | CASSYHSPVNTEAFF
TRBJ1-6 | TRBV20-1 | CSALDGFLNSPLHF
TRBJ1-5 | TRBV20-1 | CSASAGVFQPQHF
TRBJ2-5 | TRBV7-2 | CASSLVRSGGKETQYF
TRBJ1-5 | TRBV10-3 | CAINEISHQPQHF
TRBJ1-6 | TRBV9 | CASSAVGGQNSPLHF
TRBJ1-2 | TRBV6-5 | CASSYSDGYGYTF
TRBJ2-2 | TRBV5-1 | CASSLGPTGNTGELFF